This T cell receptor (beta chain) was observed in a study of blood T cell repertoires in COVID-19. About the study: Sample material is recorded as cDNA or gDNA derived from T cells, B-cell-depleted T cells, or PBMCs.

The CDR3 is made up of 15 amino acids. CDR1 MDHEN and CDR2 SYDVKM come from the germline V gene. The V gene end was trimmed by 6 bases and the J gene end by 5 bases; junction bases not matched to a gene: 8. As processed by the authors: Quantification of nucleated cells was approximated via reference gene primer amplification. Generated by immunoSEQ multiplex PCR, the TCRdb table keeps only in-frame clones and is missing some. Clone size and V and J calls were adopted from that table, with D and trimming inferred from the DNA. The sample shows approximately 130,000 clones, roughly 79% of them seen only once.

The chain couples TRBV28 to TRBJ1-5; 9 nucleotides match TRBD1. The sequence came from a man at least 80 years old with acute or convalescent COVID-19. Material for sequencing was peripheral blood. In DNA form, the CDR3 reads TGTGCCAGCAGGCCAACAGGGGGCGCGTATCAGCCCCAGCATTTT. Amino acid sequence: CASRPTGGAYQPQHF. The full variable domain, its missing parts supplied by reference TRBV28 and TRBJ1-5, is DVKVTQSSRYLVKRTGEKVFLECVQDMDHENMFWYRQDPGLGLRLIYFSYDVKMKEKGDIPEGYSVSREKKERFSLILESASTNQTSMYLCASRPTGGAYQPQHFGDGTRLSIL.